The sequence of this TCR beta chain was determined in a study of T cell repertoires in cytomegalovirus infection. On the study more broadly: It can be stated that public TCR beta signatures indicated CMV infection as well as a matching HLA type. General study results and limits: HLA-C-restricted TCR beta clonotypes specific for CMV led the ex vivo response.

The sample holds a few counts of this clonotype. The antigen is unknown. TCRdb recomputed calls from the reads with MiXCR, one row per CDR3 protein. The sample carries 68,000 or so distinct CDR3 sequences, 20% to 25% recorded once. Germline V gene data show CDR1 as DFQATT and CDR2 as SNEGSKA (reference sequence). V was pared by 3 bases and J by 0 bases, with 6 bases of the junction left unmatched. This CDR3 region has 15 residues. This clonotype was obtained from a human donor in good health (CMV status not recorded). Some clones in this sample may be carry-over from other donors' samples. The gene calls are TRBV20-1 and TRBJ1-1; 8 bases are a match to TRBD1. The source material was PBMCs, sequenced either directly or after in vitro stimulation (not recorded which). In DNA, the CDR3 is TGCAGTGCTAGTAGGGCAGGGGGCTTGAACACTGAAGCTTTCTTT. Its translation: CSASRAGGLNTEAFF.